This record covers a single T cell receptor beta chain. This entry comes from a study of blood T cell repertoires in COVID-19. CDR3 length equals 15 residues. J was trimmed by 2 bases and V by 5 bases; bases with no gene match: 1. The germline gives CDR1 SGHRS, CDR2 YFSETQ. The data were produced by immunoSEQ multiplex PCR, yet TCRdb's version contains in-frame clones alone and is incomplete. The sample gives 350,000 to 450,000 clones, 90% to 95% of which show up once; roughly 0.9% is in the top ten. V gene TRBV5-1 combines with J gene TRBJ2-2, with 12 bases identical to TRBD2. This clonotype originated in a middle-aged woman who had been exposed to COVID-19. The sequencing sample was made of PBMCs or T cells enriched from blood (not recorded which). The DNA of the CDR3 is TGCGCCAGCAGGACTAGCGGGGGAAACACCGGGGAGCTGTTTTTT. Protein sequence: CASRTSGGNTGELFF.